Listed below are T cell receptor beta chains from one sample, sequenced in a study of cytomegalovirus exposure and HLA in healthy donors. Produced via immunoSEQ multiplex PCR; TCRdb's table is partial and in-frame only. The specimen's table records some 48,000 clones. The sequenced sample was PBMCs. These receptors all stem from a man between 40 and 49 years old in good health and CMV-seropositive. Both conserved end residues are trimmed from each CDR3. D genes are given only for firm matches.

TRBJ2-1 TRBD2 TRBV5-1 ASSLRPTSGGDNEQF
TRBJ1-2 TRBD1 TRBV27 ASSWSDRGHGYT
TRBJ2-7 TRBD1 TRBV7-8 ASSGWTGGYYEQY
TRBJ2-1 TRBD2 TRBV5-1 ASSLGTSGSEQF
TRBJ1-3 - TRBV9 ASSGGQSGNTIY
TRBJ2-7 - TRBV1 TSSRGQASYEQY
TRBJ2-7 - TRBV9 ASSVGVQGGEQY
TRBJ1-4 - TRBV27 ASSFSRGSGKLF
TRBJ2-3 TRBD2 TRBV5-6 ASSLGQLAGLTDTQY
TRBJ2-1 TRBD2 TRBV6-4 ASSASGGPNEQF
TRBJ1-3 - TRBV5-1 ASSLGHPAGGNTIY
TRBJ2-7 TRBD2 TRBV6-1 ASSEGWTSGGAVPYEQY
TRBJ2-5 TRBD1 TRBV25-1 ASSESQGALSQETQY
TRBJ2-2 TRBD2 TRBV11-2 ASSPHLAGSGELF
TRBJ2-3 - TRBV4-1 ASSQEGPGQGDTQY
TRBJ1-2 TRBD1 TRBV5-1 ASSTIQGGGYT
TRBJ1-6 - TRBV4-1 ASSIDTSSYNSPLH
TRBJ2-1 TRBD2 TRBV5-1 ASSPGLVGGYEQF
TRBJ1-1 TRBD1 TRBV5-1 ASSLTGDTEAF
TRBJ1-1 TRBD1 TRBV5-1 ASSARDRGENTEAF